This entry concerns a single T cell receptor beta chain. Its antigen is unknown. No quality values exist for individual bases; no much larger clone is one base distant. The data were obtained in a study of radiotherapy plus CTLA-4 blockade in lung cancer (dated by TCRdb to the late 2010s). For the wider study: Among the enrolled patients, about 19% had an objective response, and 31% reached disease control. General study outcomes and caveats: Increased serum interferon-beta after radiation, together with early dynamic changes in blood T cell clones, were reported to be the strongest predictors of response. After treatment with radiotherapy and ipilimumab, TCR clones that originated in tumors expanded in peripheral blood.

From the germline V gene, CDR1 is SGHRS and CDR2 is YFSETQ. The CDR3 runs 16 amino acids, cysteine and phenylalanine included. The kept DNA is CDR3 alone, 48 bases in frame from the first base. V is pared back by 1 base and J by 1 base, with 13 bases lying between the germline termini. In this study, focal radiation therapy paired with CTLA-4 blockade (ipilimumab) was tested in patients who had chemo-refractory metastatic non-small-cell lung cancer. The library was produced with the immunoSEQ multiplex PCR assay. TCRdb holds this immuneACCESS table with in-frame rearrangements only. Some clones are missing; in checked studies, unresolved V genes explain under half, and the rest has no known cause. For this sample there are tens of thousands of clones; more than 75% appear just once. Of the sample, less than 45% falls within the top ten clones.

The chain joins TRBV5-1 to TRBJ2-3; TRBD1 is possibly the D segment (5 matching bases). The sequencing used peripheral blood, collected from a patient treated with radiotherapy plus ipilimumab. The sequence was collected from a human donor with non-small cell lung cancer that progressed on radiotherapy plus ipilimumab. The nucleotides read TGCGCCAGCAGCTTGTCGTTAGGGGCCCGCACAGATACGCAGTATTTT. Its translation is CASSLSLGARTDTQYF.